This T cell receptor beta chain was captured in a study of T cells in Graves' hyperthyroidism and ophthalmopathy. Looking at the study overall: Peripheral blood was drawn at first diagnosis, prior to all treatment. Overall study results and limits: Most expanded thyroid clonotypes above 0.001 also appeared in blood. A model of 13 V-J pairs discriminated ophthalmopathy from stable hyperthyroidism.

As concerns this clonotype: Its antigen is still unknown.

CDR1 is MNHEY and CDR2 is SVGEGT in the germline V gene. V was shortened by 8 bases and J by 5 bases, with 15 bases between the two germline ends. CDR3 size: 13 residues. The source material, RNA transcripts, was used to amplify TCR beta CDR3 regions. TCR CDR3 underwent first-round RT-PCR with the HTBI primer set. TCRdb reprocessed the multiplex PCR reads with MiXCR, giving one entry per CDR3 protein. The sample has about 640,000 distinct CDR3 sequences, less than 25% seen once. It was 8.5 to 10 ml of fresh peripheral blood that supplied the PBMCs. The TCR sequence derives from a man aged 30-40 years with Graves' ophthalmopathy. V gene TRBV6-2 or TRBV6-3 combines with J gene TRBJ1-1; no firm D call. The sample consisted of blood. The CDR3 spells CASGNDGDTEAFF. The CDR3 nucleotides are TGTGCCAGCGGAAACGATGGTGATACTGAAGCTTTCTTT.